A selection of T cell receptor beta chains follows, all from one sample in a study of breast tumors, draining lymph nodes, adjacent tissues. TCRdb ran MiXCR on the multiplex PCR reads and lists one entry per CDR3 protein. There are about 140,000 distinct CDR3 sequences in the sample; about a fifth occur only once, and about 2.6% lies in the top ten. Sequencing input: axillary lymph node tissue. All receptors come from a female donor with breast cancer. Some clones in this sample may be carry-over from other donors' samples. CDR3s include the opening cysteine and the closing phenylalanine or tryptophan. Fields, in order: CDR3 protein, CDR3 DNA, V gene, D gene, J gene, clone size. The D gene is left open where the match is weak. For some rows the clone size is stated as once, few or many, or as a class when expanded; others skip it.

CASMLLAGGGTGELFF,TGTGCCAGCATGCTTTTAGCGGGAGGAGGTACCGGGGAGCTGTTTTTT,TRBV2,TRBD2,TRBJ2-2,many
CASSLISQGSHYTF,TGTGCCAGCAGCTTAATAAGCCAGGGGTCTCACTACACCTTC,TRBV7-8,.,TRBJ1-2,.
CAWWDRGKDEKLFF,TGTGCCTGGTGGGACAGGGGGAAAGATGAAAAACTGTTTTTT,TRBV30,TRBD1,TRBJ1-4,many
CASSSGTGHQPQHF,TGTGCCAGTAGTAGCGGGACAGGGCACCAGCCCCAGCATTTT,TRBV19,TRBD1,TRBJ1-5,many
CASSPTGGVWNEQFF,TGTGCCAGCAGCCCCACTGGGGGGGTGTGGAATGAGCAGTTCTTC,TRBV11-3,TRBD2,TRBJ2-1,few
CASSVTERVGDTQYF,TGTGCCAGCAGCGTCACGGAGCGGGTGGGGGATACGCAGTATTTT,TRBV9,.,TRBJ2-3,many
CASSLGRENEKLFF,TGTGCCAGCAGCTTAGGCAGAGAAAATGAAAAACTGTTTTTT,TRBV7-9,.,TRBJ1-4,many
CSVRRTSRDTQYF,TGCAGCGTTCGTAGGACTAGCAGAGATACGCAGTATTTT,TRBV29-1,TRBD2,TRBJ2-3,many
CASSLSGRARDTQYF,TGTGCCAGCAGCCTGAGCGGGAGGGCACGAGATACGCAGTATTTT,TRBV7-8,TRBD2,TRBJ2-3,many
CASSEMVRDIQFF,TGTGCCAGCAGTGAAATGGTCCGGGACATACAGTTCTTC,TRBV6-1,.,TRBJ2-1,many
CSAAASGRIGTQYF,TGCAGTGCCGCGGCTAGCGGGAGGATTGGGACCCAGTACTTC,TRBV20-1,TRBD2,TRBJ2-5,many
CASSVGGTYNSPLHF,TGTGCCAGCAGCGTAGGGGGGACCTATAATTCACCCCTCCACTTT,TRBV9,.,TRBJ1-6,many
CASSERLGHAYEQYF,TGTGCCAGCAGTGAGAGGTTAGGACACGCCTACGAGCAGTACTTC,TRBV6-1,.,TRBJ2-7,many
CASSSGTSDTGELFF,TGCGCCAGCAGCTCCGGGACTAGCGACACCGGGGAGCTGTTTTTT,TRBV5-1,TRBD2,TRBJ2-2,many
CASSVESGINEQFF,TGTGCCAGCAGCGTAGAGTCTGGAATCAATGAGCAGTTCTTC,TRBV9,.,TRBJ2-1,many
CASSVEGNYGYTF,TGTGCCAGCAGCGTAGAGGGGAACTATGGCTACACCTTC,TRBV9,.,TRBJ1-2,many
CASSPQGPSGANVLTF,TGTGCCAGCAGCCCGCAAGGGCCCTCTGGGGCCAACGTCCTGACTTTC,TRBV7-6,.,TRBJ2-6,many
CASSLGGEHRGYAAF,TGTGCCAGCAGCCTCGGTGGGGAACACCGGGGATACGCAGCATTT,TRBV7-3,.,TRBJ2-3,many
CASTTSGTYNEQFF,TGTGCCAGCACAACTAGCGGGACCTACAATGAGCAGTTCTTC,TRBV6-2/TRBV6-3,TRBD2,TRBJ2-1,.
CASSQETSGRSTDTQYF,TGTGCCAGCAGCCAAGAAACTAGCGGGAGAAGTACAGATACGCAGTATTTT,TRBV3-1,TRBD2,TRBJ2-3,.
CASSGRQGMNTGELFF,TGTGCCAGCAGCGGGAGACAGGGTATGAACACCGGGGAGCTGTTTTTT,TRBV7-9,TRBD1,TRBJ2-2,many
CASSLVDTSHEQYF,TGTGCCAGCAGCTTAGTGGACACCTCTCACGAGCAGTACTTC,TRBV7-9,.,TRBJ2-7,many
CASSIWKGGGNNEQFF,TGTGCCAGTAGTATCTGGAAGGGCGGAGGAAACAATGAGCAGTTCTTC,TRBV19,.,TRBJ2-1,many
CSVDGSYNEQFF,TGCAGCGTTGACGGCTCCTACAATGAGCAGTTCTTC,TRBV29-1,.,TRBJ2-1,many
CASSIRHVVGFEQYF,TGTGCCAGTAGTATTCGACATGTGGTCGGTTTCGAGCAGTACTTC,TRBV19,.,TRBJ2-7,many
CASSLLAGRETQYF,TGTGCCAGCAGCTTATTAGCGGGACGGGAGACCCAGTACTTC,TRBV11-3,TRBD2,TRBJ2-5,.
CASSAGQAPAGNEQFF,TGTGCCAGCAGCGCGGGACAGGCTCCGGCGGGCAATGAGCAGTTCTTC,TRBV9,TRBD1,TRBJ2-1,many
CASGLAGLGLNTGELFF,TGTGCCAGTGGACTAGCGGGATTGGGTCTGAACACCGGGGAGCTGTTTTTT,TRBV28,TRBD2,TRBJ2-2,.
CASSSAPLAGKGDTQYF,TGCGCCAGCAGCTCAGCGCCCCTAGCGGGAAAAGGAGATACGCAGTATTTT,TRBV5-1,TRBD2,TRBJ2-3,many
CSARGFSGLAGGDTQYF,TGCAGTGCTAGAGGTTTTAGCGGACTAGCGGGAGGGGATACGCAGTATTTT,TRBV20-1,TRBD2,TRBJ2-3,many
CACETGITYEQYF,TGTGCCTGTGAGACAGGGATCACCTACGAGCAGTACTTC,TRBV30,TRBD1,TRBJ2-7,many
CASSESTPGYNSPLHF,TGCGCCAGCAGTGAGTCGACTCCGGGATACAATTCACCCCTCCACTTT,TRBV10-1,.,TRBJ1-6,many
CASSYGGRGSGDTQYF,TGTGCCAGCAGTTACGGCGGCAGGGGGTCGGGAGATACGCAGTATTTT,TRBV6-5,TRBD1,TRBJ2-3,.
CASSYRDRGYYGYTF,TGTGCCAGCAGTTACCGGGACAGGGGCTACTATGGCTACACCTTC,TRBV6-5,TRBD1,TRBJ1-2,many
CASSLALTGEQYF,TGTGCCAGCAGCTTAGCCCTGACTGGCGAGCAGTACTTC,TRBV11-2,.,TRBJ2-7,many
CASSQAQGSGPSYNEQFF,TGTGCCAGCAGCCAAGCCCAGGGTAGCGGGCCCTCCTACAATGAGCAGTTCTTC,TRBV4-2,TRBD2,TRBJ2-1,many
CASRDNTGELFF,TGTGCCAGCAGGGATAACACCGGGGAGCTGTTTTTT,TRBV2,.,TRBJ2-2,many
CASSPPIPYEQYF,TGTGCCAGCTCACCACCGATCCCCTACGAGCAGTACTTC,TRBV18,.,TRBJ2-7,few
CASSARNQETQYF,TGTGCCAGCAGTGCCAGGAACCAAGAGACCCAGTACTTC,TRBV2,.,TRBJ2-5,many
CASTDLTNTEAFF,TGTGCCAGCACGGACCTAACGAACACTGAAGCTTTCTTT,TRBV7-9,.,TRBJ1-1,.
CASSLLVAGGRDTQYF,TGCGCCAGCAGCTTACTAGTAGCGGGAGGGCGAGATACGCAGTATTTT,TRBV5-1,TRBD2,TRBJ2-3,many